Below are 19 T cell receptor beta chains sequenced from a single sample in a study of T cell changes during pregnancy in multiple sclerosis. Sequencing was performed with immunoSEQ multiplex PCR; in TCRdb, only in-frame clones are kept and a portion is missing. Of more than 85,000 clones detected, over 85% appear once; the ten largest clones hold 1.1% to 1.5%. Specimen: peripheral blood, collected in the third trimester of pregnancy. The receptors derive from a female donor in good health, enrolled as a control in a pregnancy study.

The CDR3, as DNA: TGTGCCAGCTCTAGGACAGGGGGTGAGCAGTTCTTC. Translation gives CASSRTGGEQFF. The V and J genes are TRBV18 and TRBJ2-1; 10 bases align to TRBD1. The CDR3 loop spans 12 amino acids. Germline lookup yields CDR1 KGHSH and CDR2 LQKENI. V lost 6 bases to trimming and J lost 9 bases; unmatched junction nucleotides: 2.

CDR3 in DNA: TGTGCCAGCAGCTCCCCCACTCACCTTGAGCAGTTCTTC. This translates into CASSSPTHLEQFF. The V call is TRBV7-8, the J call TRBJ2-1; D is uncertain. The CDR3 extends over 13 amino acids. The germline V gene has CDR1 SGHVS and CDR2 FQNEAQ. The V and J ends lost 4 bases and 9 bases respectively, with 13 bases between them.

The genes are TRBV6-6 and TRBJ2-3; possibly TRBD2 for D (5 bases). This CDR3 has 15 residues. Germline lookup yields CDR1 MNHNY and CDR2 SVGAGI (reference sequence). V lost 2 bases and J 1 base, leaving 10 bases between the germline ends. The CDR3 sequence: CASSYTGLGTDTQYF. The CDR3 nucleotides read TGTGCCAGCAGTTACACGGGGTTGGGCACAGATACGCAGTATTTT.

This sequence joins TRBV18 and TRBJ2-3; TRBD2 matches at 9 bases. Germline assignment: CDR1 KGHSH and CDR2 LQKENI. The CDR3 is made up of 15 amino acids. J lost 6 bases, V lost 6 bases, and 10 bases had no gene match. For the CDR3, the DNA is TGTGCCAGCTCTCCAGCTGCGGGAGGGTCCGATACGCAGTATTTT. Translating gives CASSPAAGGSDTQYF.

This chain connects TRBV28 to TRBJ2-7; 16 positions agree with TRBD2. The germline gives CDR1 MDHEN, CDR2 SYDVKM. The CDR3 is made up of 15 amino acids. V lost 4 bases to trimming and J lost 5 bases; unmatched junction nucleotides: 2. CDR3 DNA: TGTGCCAGCAGTTCCGGGACTAGCGGGAGGGACGAGCAGTACTTC. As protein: CASSSGTSGRDEQYF.

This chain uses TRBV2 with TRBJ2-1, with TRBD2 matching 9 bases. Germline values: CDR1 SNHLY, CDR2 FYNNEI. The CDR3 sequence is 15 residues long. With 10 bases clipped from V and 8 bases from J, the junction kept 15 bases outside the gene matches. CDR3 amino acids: CATSLAGAGDDEQFF. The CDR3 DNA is TGTGCCACATCATTAGCGGGAGCGGGAGATGATGAGCAGTTCTTC. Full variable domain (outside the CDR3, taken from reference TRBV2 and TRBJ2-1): EPEVTQTPSHQVTQMGQEVILRCVPISNHLYFYWYRQILGQKVEFLVSFYNNEISEKSEIFDDQFSVERPDGSNFTLKIRSTKLEDSAMYFCATSLAGAGDDEQFFGPGTRLTVL.

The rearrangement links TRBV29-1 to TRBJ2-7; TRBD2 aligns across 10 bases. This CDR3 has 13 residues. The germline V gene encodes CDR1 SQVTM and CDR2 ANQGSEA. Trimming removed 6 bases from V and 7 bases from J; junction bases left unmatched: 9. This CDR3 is CSVKAGGSGEQYF. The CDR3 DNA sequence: TGCAGCGTGAAAGCGGGAGGGTCTGGGGAGCAGTACTTC.

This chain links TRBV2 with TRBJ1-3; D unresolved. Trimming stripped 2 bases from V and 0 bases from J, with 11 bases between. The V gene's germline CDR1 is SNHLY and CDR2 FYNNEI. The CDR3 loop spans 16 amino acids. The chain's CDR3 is CASSEQRGLSGNTIYF. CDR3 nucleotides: TGTGCCAGCAGTGAACAGAGAGGGCTCTCTGGAAACACCATATATTTT.

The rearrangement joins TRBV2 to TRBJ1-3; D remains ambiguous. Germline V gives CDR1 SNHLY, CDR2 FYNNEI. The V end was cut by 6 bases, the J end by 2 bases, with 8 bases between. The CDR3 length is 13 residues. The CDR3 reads CASRVEAGNTIYF. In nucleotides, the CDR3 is TGTGCCAGCAGGGTGGAGGCTGGAAACACCATATATTTT. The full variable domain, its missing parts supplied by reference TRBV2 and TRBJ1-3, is EPEVTQTPSHQVTQMGQEVILRCVPISNHLYFYWYRQILGQKVEFLVSFYNNEISEKSEIFDDQFSVERPDGSNFTLKIRSTKLEDSAMYFCASRVEAGNTIYFGEGSWLTVV.

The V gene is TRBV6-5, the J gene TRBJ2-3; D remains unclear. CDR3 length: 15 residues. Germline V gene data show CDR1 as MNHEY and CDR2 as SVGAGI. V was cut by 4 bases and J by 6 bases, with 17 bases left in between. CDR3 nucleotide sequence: TGTGCCAGCAGTTCCCCCCGATATAGATTGGATACGCAGTATTTT. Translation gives CASSSPRYRLDTQYF.

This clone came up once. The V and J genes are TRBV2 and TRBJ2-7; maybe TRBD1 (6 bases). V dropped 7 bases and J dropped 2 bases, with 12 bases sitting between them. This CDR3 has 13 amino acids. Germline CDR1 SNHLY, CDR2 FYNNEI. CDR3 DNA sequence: TGTGCCAGCAACCGGGACACAGCCTACGAGCAGTACTTC. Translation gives CASNRDTAYEQYF.

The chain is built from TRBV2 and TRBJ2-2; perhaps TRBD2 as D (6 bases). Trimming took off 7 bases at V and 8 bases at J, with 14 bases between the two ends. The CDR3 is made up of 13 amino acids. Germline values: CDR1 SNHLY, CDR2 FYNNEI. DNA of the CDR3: TGTGCCAGCAACGAATGGGGGACTGGGGAGCTGTTTTTT. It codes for CASNEWGTGELFF. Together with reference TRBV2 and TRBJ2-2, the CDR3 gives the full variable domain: EPEVTQTPSHQVTQMGQEVILRCVPISNHLYFYWYRQILGQKVEFLVSFYNNEISEKSEIFDDQFSVERPDGSNFTLKIRSTKLEDSAMYFCASNEWGTGELFFGEGSRLTVL.

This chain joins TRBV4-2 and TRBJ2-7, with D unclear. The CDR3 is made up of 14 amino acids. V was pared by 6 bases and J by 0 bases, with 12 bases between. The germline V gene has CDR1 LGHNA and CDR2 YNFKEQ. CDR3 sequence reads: CASRRGDNSYEQYF. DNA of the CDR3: TGTGCCAGCAGACGTGGCGACAACTCCTACGAGCAGTACTTC.

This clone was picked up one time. The CDR3 sequence is CASSLALASGSGETQYF. CDR3 nucleotides: TGCGCCAGCAGCTTGGCTCTGGCTAGCGGGAGTGGAGAGACCCAGTACTTC. The chain carries TRBV5-1 and TRBJ2-5; 10 nucleotides align to TRBD2. Germline V CDR1 and CDR2: SGHRS, YFSETQ. V trimming: 0 bases; J trimming: 4 bases; junction bases outside the gene matches: 9. CDR3 length: 17 amino acids.

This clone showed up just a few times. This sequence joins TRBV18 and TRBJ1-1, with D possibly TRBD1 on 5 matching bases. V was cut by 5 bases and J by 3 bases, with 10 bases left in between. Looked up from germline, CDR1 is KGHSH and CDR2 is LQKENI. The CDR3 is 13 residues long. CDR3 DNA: TGTGCCAGCTCAAGGGTAGGGGACACTGAAGCTTTCTTT. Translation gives CASSRVGDTEAFF.

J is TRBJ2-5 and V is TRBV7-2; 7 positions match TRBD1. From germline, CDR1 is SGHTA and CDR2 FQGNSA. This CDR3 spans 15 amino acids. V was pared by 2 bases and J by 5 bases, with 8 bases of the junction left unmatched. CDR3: CASSLRIGGGETQYF. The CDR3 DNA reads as TGTGCCAGCAGCTTAAGAATAGGGGGCGGGGAGACCCAGTACTTC.

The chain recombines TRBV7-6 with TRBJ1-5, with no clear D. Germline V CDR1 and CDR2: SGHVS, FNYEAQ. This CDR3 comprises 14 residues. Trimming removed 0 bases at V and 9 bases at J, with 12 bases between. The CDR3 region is CASSLAGTLGPQHF. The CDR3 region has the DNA TGTGCCAGCAGCTTAGCGGGCACCCTCGGGCCCCAGCATTTT.

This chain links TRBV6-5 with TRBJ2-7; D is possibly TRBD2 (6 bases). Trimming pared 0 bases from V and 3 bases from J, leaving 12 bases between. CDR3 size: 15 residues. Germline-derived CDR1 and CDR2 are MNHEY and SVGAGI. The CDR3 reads CASSYSGGPLYEQYF. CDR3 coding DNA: TGTGCCAGCAGTTACTCGGGGGGTCCCCTCTACGAGCAGTACTTC.

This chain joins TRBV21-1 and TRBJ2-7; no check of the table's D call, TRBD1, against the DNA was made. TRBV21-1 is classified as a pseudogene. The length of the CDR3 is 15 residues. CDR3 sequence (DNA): TGTGCCAGCAGCAACGAGACAGGGTACCCCCTCGAGCAGTACTTC. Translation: CASSNETGYPLEQYF.